This passage covers 29 T cell receptor beta chains from one sample sequenced in a study of cytomegalovirus exposure and HLA in healthy donors. Use of 60 Vbeta and 13 Jbeta primers characterized the PCR. Data came from immunoSEQ multiplex PCR; TCRdb stores just in-frame clones and leaves some out. The sample gives 70,000 to 90,000 clones, around 76% of which show up once; 9% to 14% is in the top ten. Source material: PBMCs. The receptors shown here come from a male donor in good health and CMV-seropositive.

This chain uses TRBV7-8 with TRBJ1-1, with TRBD1 matching 7 bases. The CDR3 covers 12 residues. V lost 5 bases to trimming and J lost 11 bases; unmatched junction nucleotides: 8. In germline, CDR1 is SGHVS, CDR2 FQNEAQ. CDR3 residues: CASSPRTGHAFF. The DNA of the CDR3 is TGTGCCAGCAGCCCGCGGACAGGCCACGCTTTCTTT. The variable domain in full, with the rest retrieved from reference TRBV7-8 and TRBJ1-1, is GAGVSQSPRYKVAKRGQDVALRCDPISGHVSLFWYQQALGQGPEFLTYFQNEAQLDKSGLPSDRFFAERPEGSVSTLKIQRTQQEDSAVYLCASSPRTGHAFFGQGTRLTVV.

The genes are TRBV9 and TRBJ1-4; D possibly corresponds to TRBD1 (5 bases). CDR1 and CDR2 (germline): SGDLS, YYNGEE. The CDR3 consists of 15 residues. Trimming removed 0 bases at V and 1 base at J, with 7 bases between. CDR3 region: CASSVAGGTNEKLFF. DNA for the CDR3: TGTGCCAGCAGCGTAGCGGGGGGAACTAATGAAAAACTGTTTTTT.

The chain joins TRBV19 to TRBJ2-2; no clear D. Germline loops: CDR1 LNHDA, CDR2 SQIVND (reference sequence). Trimming shortened V by 7 bases and J by 6 bases, and 15 bases separated the two germline ends. This CDR3 has 14 residues. CDR3 sequence: CASTLKMSAGELFF. CDR3 in DNA: TGTGCCAGTACCCTAAAAATGTCGGCCGGGGAGCTGTTTTTT.

This clone is a singleton in its sample. J is TRBJ2-7 and V is TRBV27, with TRBD1 matching over 10 bases. With 6 bases clipped from V and 4 bases from J, the junction kept 3 bases outside the gene matches. The CDR3 spans 13 residues. Germline loops: CDR1 MNHEY, CDR2 SMNVEV (reference sequence). The DNA of the CDR3 is TGTGCCAGCAGAAGGACAGGGGGGTACGAGCAGTACTTC. It is translated as CASRRTGGYEQYF.

The gene calls are TRBV4-2 and TRBJ2-1, with 10 nucleotides matching TRBD2. The CDR3 consists of 17 residues. J was trimmed by 8 bases and V by 0 bases; bases with no gene match: 10. The germline V gene has CDR1 LGHNA and CDR2 YNFKEQ. CDR3 sequence (DNA): TGTGCCAGCAGCCAAGATCGTCTAAGCGGGGGGGCCGATGAGCAGTTCTTC. This sequence encodes CASSQDRLSGGADEQFF.

The chain couples TRBV29-1 to TRBJ1-2; the D gene is possibly TRBD1 (5 bases). The V gene's germline CDR1 is SQVTM and CDR2 ANQGSEA. The CDR3 is 11 residues long. Trimming stripped 5 bases from V and 6 bases from J, with 10 bases between. The CDR3 DNA sequence: TGCAGCGTTAGGGGTCTGGATGGCTACACCTTC. This encodes CSVRGLDGYTF.

This rearrangement joins TRBV5-1 to TRBJ1-2; perhaps TRBD1 as D (6 bases). V lost 0 bases and J 6 bases, leaving 9 bases between the germline ends. CDR3 length: 13 amino acids. Germline CDR1 reads SGHRS; CDR2 reads YFSETQ. The CDR3 spells CASSLDAGDGYTF. The CDR3 region has the DNA TGCGCCAGCAGCTTGGACGCAGGGGATGGCTACACCTTC. The whole variable domain, filled in from reference TRBV5-1 and TRBJ1-2, reads KAGVTQTPRYLIKTRGQQVTLSCSPISGHRSVSWYQQTPGQGLQFLFEYFSETQRNKGNFPGRFSGRQFSNSRSEMNVSTLELGDSALYLCASSLDAGDGYTFGSGTRLTVV.

This clone occurred a few times. The rearrangement links TRBV6-1 to TRBJ1-1, with 7 bases aligning to TRBD1. Germline V gene data show CDR1 as MNHNS and CDR2 as SASEGT. The trim removed 2 bases at V and 8 bases at J, leaving 8 bases unmatched. The CDR3 is made up of 14 amino acids. CDR3 sequence reads: CASSEWWGTEEAFF. Written as DNA, the CDR3 is TGTGCCAGCAGTGAATGGTGGGGGACAGAGGAAGCTTTCTTT.

The chain is built from TRBV18 and TRBJ2-1; 7 bases are a match to TRBD2. The ends lost 0 bases at V and 7 bases at J; junction bases unmatched: 9. Per the germline V gene, CDR1 is KGHSH and CDR2 is LQKENI. There are 16 residues in the CDR3. This CDR3 is CASSPPSGGWGNEQFF. The CDR3 DNA reads as TGTGCCAGCTCACCACCATCCGGGGGGTGGGGGAATGAGCAGTTCTTC.

The J gene is TRBJ1-2, the V gene TRBV11-1; no definite D call. This CDR3 spans 14 amino acids. Trimming removed 3 bases at V and 4 bases at J, with 12 bases between. Per the germline V gene, CDR1 is SGHAT and CDR2 is FQDESV (reference sequence). CDR3 DNA: TGTGCCAGCAGCTTGCAAACCAGCGGCTATGGCTACACCTTC. The encoded protein is CASSLQTSGYGYTF.

This clone appeared once. J is TRBJ2-6 and V is TRBV7-2; TRBD2 might be the D (5 bases). Germline V lookup: CDR1 SGHTA, CDR2 FQGNSA. The CDR3 totals 17 residues. V was clipped by 4 bases and J by 0 bases, with 13 bases between them. The CDR3 region has the DNA TGTGCCAGCAGCTCCAGAGGGAGAGACTCTGGGGCCAACGTCCTGACTTTC. It codes for CASSSRGRDSGANVLTF. Supplemented by reference TRBV7-2 and TRBJ2-6, the full variable domain reads GAGVSQSPSNKVTEKGKDVELRCDPISGHTALYWYRQSLGQGLEFLIYFQGNSAPDKSGLPSDRFSAERTGGSVSTLTIQRTQQEDSAVYLCASSSRGRDSGANVLTFGAGSRLTVL.

The CDR3 DNA reads as TGTGCCATCAGATCGACTACTGGGCCTAATTTGTCTGGGGCCAACGTCCTGACTTTC. It codes for CAIRSTTGPNLSGANVLTF. The chain links TRBV10-3 to TRBJ2-6; maybe TRBD2 (5 bases). V was cut by 6 bases and J by 1 base, with 22 bases left in between. Germline loops: CDR1 ENHRY, CDR2 SYGVKD. CDR3 length: 19 residues.

With respect to this clone: The junction shows a germline mismatch at one end, possibly a read error. For the CDR3, the DNA is TGTTCCAGCAGCTTAGCAGGAGTCTCCTACAATGAGCAGTTCTTC. It translates to CSSSLAGVSYNEQFF. The genes are TRBV7-9 and TRBJ2-1; no clear D gene. The CDR3 has 15 residues. Germline V gives CDR1 SEHNR, CDR2 FQNEAQ (reference sequence).

To note about this clone: The same CDR3 arises from other DNA sequences in this sample as well. The rearrangement joins TRBV7-8 to TRBJ1-2, with D possibly being TRBD1 (5 bases). V was shortened by 3 bases and J by 3 bases, with 17 bases between the two germline ends. This CDR3 has 16 amino acids. Germline CDR1 reads SGHVS; CDR2 reads FQNEAQ. The CDR3 DNA is TGTGCCAGCAGCTTGGCAAGCGTGGGCAGGGACTATGGCTACACCTTC. This codes for CASSLASVGRDYGYTF.

The V call is TRBV11-1, the J call TRBJ2-3, with TRBD2 matching over 7 bases. Germline CDR1 is SGHAT and CDR2 is FQDESV (reference sequence). V lost 6 bases and J lost 1; bases outside the gene matches: 4. There are 14 residues in the CDR3. CDR3 loop: CASRSSGGTDTQYF. The CDR3 bases are TGTGCCAGCAGAAGCAGCGGGGGCACAGATACGCAGTATTTT.

The chain employs TRBV6-4 and TRBJ2-1, with 9 bases that match TRBD2. CDR3 length: 15 amino acids. Germline CDR1 reads MRHNA; CDR2 reads SNTAGT. Trimming removed 3 bases from V and 6 bases from J; junction bases left unmatched: 6. Written as DNA, the CDR3 is TGTGCCAGCAGTGAAAGTAAAGCGGGGGGCAATGAGCAGTTCTTC. This translates into CASSESKAGGNEQFF.

Here the CDR3 reads CASRTGDGSPLHF. The CDR3 region has the DNA TGTGCCAGTCGGACAGGGGATGGGTCACCCCTCCACTTT. This chain links TRBV27 with TRBJ1-6, with 9 bases that match TRBD1. V gave up 9 bases and J gave up 10 bases; unmatched junction bases: 7. This CDR3 spans 13 amino acids. From germline, CDR1 is MNHEY and CDR2 SMNVEV (reference sequence).

The rearrangement joins TRBV29-1 to TRBJ2-6; no clear D. CDR1 and CDR2 from the germline V gene are SQVTM and ANQGSEA. The CDR3 has 15 amino acids. V was pared by 7 bases and J by 1 base, with 14 bases between. The DNA of the CDR3 is TGCAGCGCCCGAGGCGTGGCATCTGGGGCCAACGTCCTGACTTTC. It is translated as CSARGVASGANVLTF. The full variable domain, completed using reference TRBV29-1 and TRBJ2-6, is SAVISQKPSRDICQRGTSLTIQCQVDSQVTMMFWYRQQPGQSLTLIATANQGSEATYESGFVIDKFPISRPNLTFSTLTVSNMSPEDSSIYLCSARGVASGANVLTFGAGSRLTVL.

This clone was counted a few times. Since a much larger clone is just one base distant, this may be a read error. The sample contains more than one DNA sequence encoding this CDR3. The chain is built from TRBV4-1 and TRBJ2-1; 11 bases fit TRBD2. Germline V gene data show CDR1 as MGHRA and CDR2 as YSYEKL. The CDR3 sequence is 16 residues long. J lost 2 bases, V lost 0 bases, and 0 bases had no gene match. The CDR3 nucleotides are TGCGCCAGCAGCCAAGATAGCGGGGGGGCCTACAATGAGCAGTTCTTC. This translates into CASSQDSGGAYNEQFF.

The rearrangement joins TRBV7-8 to TRBJ2-5; 10 nucleotides align to TRBD1. Germline CDR1 is SGHVS and CDR2 is FQNEAQ. After removal of 2 bases from V and 5 bases from J, the junction contained 17 bases not matched to a gene. The CDR3 runs 19 residues. The CDR3 DNA follows: TGTGCCAGCAGCTTAATCGTTGGGAGGAGACAGGGGGCGAAGGAGACCCAGTACTTC. It encodes CASSLIVGRRQGAKETQYF.

The V gene is TRBV9, the J gene TRBJ1-6; D is possibly TRBD1 (6 bases). CDR3 size: 15 residues. The V gene lost 3 bases and the J gene lost 6 bases, with 13 bases spanning the gap. Germline CDR1 SGDLS, CDR2 YYNGEE. The CDR3 loop reads CASSDGQTSNSPLHF. CDR3 DNA sequence: TGTGCCAGCAGCGATGGACAGACCTCTAATTCACCCCTCCACTTT.

This clone came up a few times. The rearrangement uses TRBV6-6 and TRBJ1-3, with 7 bases identical to TRBD1. CDR3 length: 14 amino acids. Germline assignment: CDR1 MNHNY and CDR2 SVGAGI (reference sequence). V dropped 4 bases and J dropped 7; count of bases not matched to a gene: 7. In nucleotides, the CDR3 is TGTGCCAGCAGTTCCCGACAGGGACGTAACACCATATATTTT. Translation gives CASSSRQGRNTIYF.

The J gene is TRBJ1-1, the V gene TRBV2, with D uncertain. Germline V lookup: CDR1 SNHLY, CDR2 FYNNEI. CDR3 length: 11 amino acids. V was pared by 5 bases and J by 10 bases, with 11 bases between. This CDR3 reads CASSNSVAAFF. DNA for the CDR3: TGTGCCAGCAGTAATTCAGTAGCAGCTTTCTTT.

This clone has only a few counts. The rearrangement joins TRBV29-1 to TRBJ1-1; TRBD1 is a possible D gene (5 bases). The CDR3 has 15 amino acids. V was clipped by 1 base and J by 1 base, with 13 bases between them. Germline CDR1 is SQVTM and CDR2 is ANQGSEA. The CDR3 nucleotides read TGCAGCGTTGAAGCGTGGGGCAGGGAGAACACTGAAGCTTTCTTT. It encodes CSVEAWGRENTEAFF.

The chain has TRBV5-4 and TRBJ2-5, with 9 positions matching TRBD1. The J segment lost 2 bases and the V segment lost 0 bases, leaving 11 bases of the junction unmatched. The CDR3 spans 18 residues. Germline loops: CDR1 SGHNT, CDR2 YYREEE (reference sequence). The CDR3 DNA sequence: TGTGCCAGCAGCTTGGGACCGTTGGACAGGGGTCGACAAGAGACCCAGTACTTC. Its translation is CASSLGPLDRGRQETQYF. Looking up the rest from reference TRBV5-4 and TRBJ2-5 gives the full variable domain: ETGVTQSPTHLIKTRGQQVTLRCSSQSGHNTVSWYQQALGQGPQFIFQYYREEENGRGNFPPRFSGLQFPNYSSELNVNALELDDSALYLCASSLGPLDRGRQETQYFGPGTRLLVL.

V usage is TRBV7-2 and J usage is TRBJ1-2; D remains unclear. V was cut by 2 bases and J by 3 bases, with 7 bases left in between. The CDR3 runs to 13 residues. Germline V CDR1 and CDR2: SGHTA, FQGNSA. CDR3 residues: CASSLTSDYGYTF. In DNA, the CDR3 is TGTGCCAGCAGCTTAACCAGCGACTATGGCTACACCTTC.

The chain couples TRBV5-4 to TRBJ2-3; 9 bases fit TRBD2. Per the germline V gene, CDR1 is SGHNT and CDR2 is YYREEE (reference sequence). This CDR3 spans 16 amino acids. V was pared by 4 bases and J by 1 base, with 7 bases of the junction left unmatched. CDR3 region: CASSILAGRGTDTQYF. The DNA of the CDR3 is TGTGCCAGCAGCATCCTAGCGGGGCGGGGCACAGATACGCAGTATTTT.

The CDR3 loop is CASRLQGAGTGELFF. In DNA form, the CDR3 reads TGTGCCAGCAGATTACAGGGGGCGGGCACCGGGGAGCTGTTTTTT. J is TRBJ2-2 and V is TRBV2, with TRBD1 matching 9 bases. The CDR3 is made up of 15 amino acids. With 6 bases clipped from V and 4 bases from J, the junction kept 6 bases outside the gene matches. Germline CDR1 SNHLY, CDR2 FYNNEI.

Only a few counts were recorded for this clone. V and J are TRBV6-1 and TRBJ2-2; TRBD2 agrees at 10 bases. Germline V gene data show CDR1 as MNHNS and CDR2 as SASEGT. The CDR3 loop spans 17 amino acids. J gave up 5 bases and V 1 base, and 7 bases lay outside the gene matches. The CDR3 reads CASSEDLSGRRTGELFF. The CDR3 nucleotides read TGTGCCAGCAGTGAAGATCTTAGCGGGAGGAGGACCGGGGAGCTGTTTTTT.